The entry that follows covers one TCR beta chain sequence. This clone was recorded a few times. The antigen this receptor binds is unknown. No much larger clone exists at a distance of one base, and base qualities are not known. This sample was taken from a study of cytomegalovirus exposure and HLA in healthy donors (dated by TCRdb to 2017 to 2019). Looking at the study overall: An earlier analysis of 587 of the donors reported about 260 Gb of sequence data and 117 million unique TCR beta sequences obtained from around 170 million T cells. An early release covering roughly 600 HLA-typed donors comprised about 290 gigabases of sequencing data and roughly 86 million unique TCR sequences. Of the approximately 400 genotyped donors, 81% were placed in the genetic ancestry cluster associated with self-reported Caucasian donors. The study aimed to test whether cataloging public T cell receptors could reveal signatures of past pathogen exposure. The study used immunosequencing to profile the T cell repertoires of 600 to 850 subjects and linked those repertoires to cytomegalovirus serostatus. Besides the first cohort of around 670 subjects, a separate validation cohort made up of 95 to 150 different subjects was used. The study combined high-throughput TCR immunosequencing, statistical association of individual TCRs with disease status, and machine learning to predict cytomegalovirus infection status. A later analysis re-analyzed previously published TCR beta repertoires from roughly 630 donors and added high-resolution HLA genotyping to study TCR occurrence patterns. Rather than using new phenotypic data, the later analysis identified candidate immune exposures from TCR beta sequences and from how often those sequences occurred across donors. In an earlier analysis of more than 550 of the donors, high-throughput TCR beta sequencing was used to judge whether each TCR beta V gene segment behaved as functional or pseudogenic. Donor age, sex, ethnicity and CMV serostatus were collected together with the repertoire data. A later genetic analysis took genome-wide SNP genotypes for about 65% of the roughly 670 donors and used that subset as a discovery cohort. Every discovery cohort repertoire had been produced on one sequencing platform. Class I and class II HLA loci were covered by the typing at four-digit resolution. Typing coverage differed by locus: A, B, C, DRB1 and DQB1 were typed in about 620-640 donors, DQA1 in 500 to 550, DPA1 in nearly 610, and DPB1 in roughly 470. Four or five DR-DQ haplotypes were handled as single units for association and clustering because linkage in the cohort was strong. Among roughly 400 genotyped donors of the cohort, an average of approximately 250,000 unique TCR beta nucleotide sequences were sequenced per donor, roughly 18% of them non-productive.

Overall results and qualifications from the work: Strong co-occurrence of HLA alleles, especially DR and DQ, made assigning TCR associations to individual alleles difficult. A later analysis associated 16,951 TCR beta sequences with specific HLA alleles at a false discovery rate of 0.05. HLA typing was unavailable for some donors at each locus, so association tests used only the typed subset. The 87-base-pair reads could not distinguish some IMGT-functional V segments, including TRBV6-2 and TRBV6-3, so those segments were excluded. Broadly in line with IMGT annotations, most TCR beta V segments showed up in productive rearrangements about 87% or about 30% of the time in an earlier analysis of some 590 of the donors. Because counts were too low, seventeen rarely observed V segments, including chromosome 9 orphons, were excluded from the earlier analysis of 587 of the donors. In a later analysis, TCR association rates were found to vary across HLA loci, with the most associated TCRs seen for DRB1 alleles and the fewest for HLA-C alleles. Only TCR beta chains were sequenced in this cohort, and the absence of alpha or paired-chain data limited detectable features. CMV serostatus was the only immune exposure information available for the cohort. A later genetic analysis reported fewer N-insertions in productive TCRs among donors in an Asian-associated ancestry cluster than the roughly 720-donor mean. Correlated functional status among segregating V segments might reflect linkage disequilibrium, but an unknown experimental factor could not be ruled out. V-gene and J-gene trimming of TCR beta chains was associated with a missense DCLRE1C variant in a later genetic analysis, and the association was replicated in an independent cohort. Compared with equally common non-associated chains, HLA-associated TCR beta chains in a later analysis were more clonally expanded and had lower generation probabilities. A cluster of highly shared sequence variants was judged likely to be a technical artifact of the sequencing pipeline. Across donors, most TCR sequences were observed very rarely, whereas some public TCRs were present in many individuals. A few of the identified cytomegalovirus-associated TCR beta chains were confirmed in vitro to be specific for cytomegalovirus antigens. A later analysis found that most CMV-associated TCR beta chains appeared HLA-restricted, with HLA associations seemingly driven largely by CMV exposure. According to a later analysis, parvovirus B19, influenza, CMV and Epstein-Barr virus appeared linked to several top co-occurrence clusters. According to the authors, the approach could potentially be generalized to other disease states and immunological phenotypes. A further reported finding was that TCR beta sequences accurately predicted the HLA-A and HLA-B alleles for most subjects in the first cohort. In the study, some 180 TCR beta chains were listed as associated with cytomegalovirus. Roughly uniform sequencing depth across donors was assumed in presence/absence analyses, although this assumption may not hold. The classifier was reported to diagnose cytomegalovirus status with high specificity and sensitivity in both the original cohort and the validation cohort.

V loses 4 bases at its end and J loses 7 bases; junction bases beyond the gene matches: 9. From the cysteine through the phenylalanine, the CDR3 covers 15 amino acids. Only CDR3 DNA is held: 45 bases, read in frame from base 1. From a lookup of the germline V gene, CDR1 and CDR2 are MNHNS and SASEGT. Libraries were made using the immunoSEQ multiplex PCR assay. For the multiplex PCR, a mixture combining 60 forward primers for TCR Vbeta segments and 13 reverse primers for TCR Jbeta segments was used. A multiplex PCR assay on genomic DNA amplified the CDR3 region of rearranged TCR beta genes. The Illumina HiSeq System was used to sequence the amplified TCR beta libraries as 87-base-pair reads. The authors' analysis ran thus. A later analysis counted about 80 million unique TCR beta chains across the 700 or so repertoires, and some 11 million of these chains were shared by at least two donors. To remove PCR and sequencing errors, raw reads were error-corrected and collapsed into unique sequences using a nearest-neighbor algorithm that merged closely related sequences. V, D and J gene segments were assigned by aligning CDR3 sequences to IMGT reference sequences. For a sequence to be retained, a match of at least six nucleotides was required to both a V gene segment and a J gene segment. Rearrangements were called productive when the CDR3 lacked stop codons and stayed in frame with V and J; all others were non-productive. CDR3 was defined by IMGT convention, running from the second conserved V-encoded cysteine to the conserved J-encoded phenylalanine. The earlier analysis of a few hundred of the donors excluded any sequence lacking an unambiguous match to a single V gene segment. An earlier analysis of 450 to 650 of the donors called V segments functional above 56.7% productive rearrangements and segregating when the between-donor standard deviation exceeded 5%. A statistical classification framework was built for diagnosing cytomegalovirus status from the catalog of TCR beta chain sequences. In a later analysis, TCR nucleotide sequences were compared against IMGT/GENE-DB human TR gene sequences so that V and J genes could be assigned. In a later analysis, CDR3 sequences and most-parsimonious VDJ recombination scenarios were assigned using the TCRdist pipeline. In a later analysis, each TCR beta chain was defined by its CDR3 amino acid sequence together with its V-gene family, and reads lacking a unique V-gene family were excluded. To address suspected cross-contamination and a sequencing artifact, a later analysis removed some 620 highly shared, low-generation-probability nucleotide sequences. In a later analysis, a clonal expansion index was calculated for each public chain from normalized within-repertoire ranks of inferred template counts. A later analysis computed generation probabilities with a VDJ recombination model fitted to out-of-frame rearrangements, and checked the results against IGoR. In a later analysis, hypergeometric tests were used to score TCR-TCR, TCR-HLA and TCR-CMV co-occurrence, with a repertoire-size bias correction applied to TCR pairs. False discovery rates were estimated in a later analysis by permuting HLA or CMV assignments 20 times. In a later analysis, co-occurring TCRs were grouped using DBSCAN, and TCRdist sequence similarity was added for clustering within HLA-allele-positive subsets. Repertoires with fewer than 30,000 or more than 120,000 public chains, plus five repertoires with anomalous nucleotide sharing, were excluded from co-occurrence clustering. TCRdb retrieved this table from immuneACCESS and kept in-frame rearrangements only. Not all clones are present; in checked studies, unresolved V genes account for under half, and no reason is known for the remainder. That table is the source of V, J and clone size, and D and trimming were worked out from the DNA. Within this sample are 85,000 to 120,000 clones, with 71% of them counted one time only. The ten largest clones add up to less than 3% of the sample.

The cohort was made up of hundreds of healthy bone marrow donors. All cohort members were sampled while nominally healthy, although unrecorded immune exposures were likely present. The donor tested CMV seronegative, placing the donor among the 350 or so seronegative members of the cohort. Each donor provided a peripheral blood sample, and peripheral blood mononuclear cells were used for TCR beta sequencing. The Qiagen DNeasy Blood Extraction Kit was used to extract genomic DNA from the blood cell samples. The chain employs TRBV6-1 and TRBJ2-1, and TRBD2 aligns with 8 junction nucleotides. This sequence was found in a female donor in good health and CMV-seronegative. The specimen was PBMCs. The DNA reads as follows: TGTGCCAGCAGTGGGGGAGCGGGAGTTAAAAATGAGCAGTTCTTC. It encodes CASSGGAGVKNEQFF.